This T cell receptor beta chain was obtained from a study of shared clonotypes between healthy human individuals. The assay was carried out at the deep level. Sequenced by immunoSEQ multiplex PCR; TCRdb stores in-frame clones only, minus some. Among around 500,000 clones listed, over 70% were seen once. Germline V CDR1 and CDR2: LNHDA, SQIVND (reference sequence). This CDR3 has 14 residues. V lost 5 bases, J lost 5 bases, and 6 bases stayed unmatched. This chain links TRBV19 with TRBJ1-1; 9 positions agree with TRBD1. The sample was PBMCs. This clonotype was obtained from a woman in her thirties or forties in good health. Some clones in this sample may be carry-over from other donors' samples. DNA for the CDR3: TGTGCCAGTAGTCCCCGGGACAGGGTTACTGAAGCTTTCTTT. It encodes CASSPRDRVTEAFF.